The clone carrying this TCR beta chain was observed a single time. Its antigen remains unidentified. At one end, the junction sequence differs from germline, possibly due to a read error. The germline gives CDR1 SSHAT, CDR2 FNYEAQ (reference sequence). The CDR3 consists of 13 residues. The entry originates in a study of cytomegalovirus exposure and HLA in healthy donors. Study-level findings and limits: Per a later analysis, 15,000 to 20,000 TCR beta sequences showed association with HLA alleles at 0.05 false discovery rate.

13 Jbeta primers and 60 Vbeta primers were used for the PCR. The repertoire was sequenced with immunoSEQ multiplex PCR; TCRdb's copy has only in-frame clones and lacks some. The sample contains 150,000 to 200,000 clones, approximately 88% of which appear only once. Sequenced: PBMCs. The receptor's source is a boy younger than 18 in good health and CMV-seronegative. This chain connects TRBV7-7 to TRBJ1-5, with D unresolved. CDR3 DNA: TGTGCTAGCAGCTTAGGTCCGGGACAGCCCCAGCATTTT. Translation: CASSLGPGQPQHF.